This T cell receptor beta chain comes out of a study of monozygotic twins with inflammatory bowel disease (dated by TCRdb to the late 2010s). The study in broad terms: The complete study included about 28 monozygotic twin pairs: 19 IBD-discordant Danish pairs and nine German pairs, of which four were IBD-concordant and five were IBD-discordant. Each individual had, on average, about 151 000 unique TCRalpha sequences and 181 000 unique TCRbeta sequences available for analysis. Within discordant pairs, disease-associated traits were sought mainly by comparing IBD patients with their genetically identical healthy co-twins.

From each donor, an approximately 2.4 ml peripheral blood sample was drawn into PAXgene tubes and stored at -80 degrees C. Without T cell sorting, total RNA was isolated from whole blood using the PAXgene blood miRNA kit on an automated QIAcube. Peripheral blood from monozygotic twin pairs concordant or discordant for inflammatory bowel disease was subjected to deep TCRalpha and TCRbeta repertoire profiling with unique molecular barcoding. Smoking habits were recorded for all twin pairs, and individuals were classified as current, former or never smokers. Broad study findings and their caveats: Measured by the inverse Simpson index, TCRbeta repertoire diversity was lower in IBD patients than in their healthy co-twins. No difference in repertoire similarity was observed between concordant and discordant twins, possibly owing to limited statistical power. The analysis was unable to tell apart different T cell subtypes. The results gave no support for a single strong signal or clonotype linked to IBD. Differing immunosuppressive treatments among patients may have added background noise and inter-individual variability to the repertoires. Fewer clonotypes were shared with other individuals by IBD patients than by healthy twins, most markedly in patients showing signs of disease activity.

Of note for this clonotype: The antigen this receptor binds is unknown.

The CDR3 runs 15 residues from the cysteine to the phenylalanine. DNA was not recorded. CDR1 SGHVS and CDR2 FQNEAQ were looked up in the germline V gene. The receptor library was made with 5' RACE. The input for every TCR library was approximately 3,500 ng of total RNA. For each sample, cDNA synthesis was carried out in eight separate reactions using SMARTScribe reverse transcriptase. During cDNA synthesis, unique molecular identifiers containing a 6-nucleotide sample barcode were introduced by template switching. TCRalpha and TCRbeta cDNA was amplified in two nested PCRs of about 17 and 10 cycles, and bead purification was carried out after each PCR. Before amplification, the cDNA was treated with uracil DNA-glycosylase and purified using the QIAquick PCR purification kit. The second PCR was the step at which Illumina TruSeq-compatible adapters and sample-specific barcodes were added. TapeStation and Qubit were used to check library quality and concentration, and 5 to 6.5 ng of each library went into the pool. Sequencing of the pooled libraries was done on an Illumina HiSeq2500 single-index Rapid Run using custom sequencing primers and 2 x 100 bp reads. In the original analysis: MiGEC version 1.2.6 was used for UMI-based consensus assembly, which corrected PCR and sequencing errors. V(D)J alignment, clonotype assembly and CDR3 extraction were performed with MiXCR version 2.1.1. To normalise gene usage, clonotype sharing and MAIT/NKT TCR abundance, the top 1000, 10 000 and 20 000 clonotypes in each sample were analysed. After downsampling to 27 000 UMIs, diversity was calculated as the inverse Simpson index using the vegan R package. Paired Mann-Whitney U tests were applied to discordant twin pairs, and Benjamini-Hochberg correction was used for multiple testing. TCRdb reprocessed the reads; each CDR3 protein sequence makes one entry, and DNA is unavailable. These V and J calls derive from TCRdb rather than the authors' analysis. The table kept for this sample lists just over 300,000 distinct CDR3 sequences. The ten biggest clones cover roughly 5.8% of the sample.

Sequencing used blood. Here the chain combines TRBV7-8 and TRBJ1-5. The sequence was collected from a human donor with ulcerative colitis or Crohn's disease, or a healthy co-twin of an affected twin (not recorded which). The CDR3 reads as follows: CASSLEASNNQPQHF.